A selection of T cell receptor beta chains follows, all from one sample in a study of T cells in Graves' hyperthyroidism and ophthalmopathy. In TCRdb, the multiplex PCR reads were re-called with MiXCR into one record per CDR3 protein. The sample contains 600,000 to 750,000 distinct CDR3 sequences, roughly 17% of which appear only once. Sequenced material: blood. Every receptor here comes from a man aged 50 to 59 with Graves' hyperthyroidism. The CDR3 runs from the conserved cysteine through the conserved F or W.

v_call: TRBV12-3/TRBV12-4
j_call: TRBJ1-3
cdr3_aa: CASSRGQGGNTIYF

v_call: TRBV19
j_call: TRBJ1-5
cdr3_aa: CASSMVGGRNQPQHF

v_call: TRBV7-8
j_call: TRBJ2-7
cdr3_aa: CASRHGEGLSYEQYF

v_call: TRBV6-2/TRBV6-3
j_call: TRBJ1-1
cdr3_aa: CASGSQGGHTEAFF

v_call: TRBV19
j_call: TRBJ2-3
cdr3_aa: CASSSYSTTDTQYF

v_call: TRBV9
j_call: TRBJ2-7
cdr3_aa: CASSVSGREVLDEQYF

v_call: TRBV5-1
j_call: TRBJ2-7
cdr3_aa: CASSLDYSYEQYF

v_call: TRBV28
j_call: TRBJ1-4
cdr3_aa: CASSGRNEKLFF

v_call: TRBV12-3/TRBV12-4
j_call: TRBJ2-7
cdr3_aa: CASSPTIYEQYF

v_call: TRBV2
j_call: TRBJ1-1
cdr3_aa: CATTAQGRTEAFF

v_call: TRBV3-1
j_call: TRBJ2-7
cdr3_aa: CASSQDVGRGSSYEQYF

v_call: TRBV5-1
j_call: TRBJ1-1
cdr3_aa: CASSLVGDNTEAFF

v_call: TRBV5-1
j_call: TRBJ2-5
cdr3_aa: CASSSDLRGRSGETQYF

v_call: TRBV19
j_call: TRBJ2-5
cdr3_aa: CASSTLADQETQYF

v_call: TRBV3-1
j_call: TRBJ2-7
cdr3_aa: CASSARQGPPIYEQYF